These T cell receptor beta chains were read from a single sample in a study of long-term antiretroviral therapy in people with HIV. TCRdb's table, derived via immunoSEQ multiplex PCR, lists solely in-frame clones and lacks some. The data hold over 20,000 clones, with around 81% observed a single time. Sequenced material: unsorted PBMCs, taken 1.6 years after starting antiretroviral therapy. The receptors originated from a man aged 35 to 55 with HIV. The CDR3 runs from the conserved cysteine through the conserved F or W. D genes are given only for firm matches. Clone size is stated in some rows and not others, as once, few, many or a class when expanded.

-,TRBV27,14,-,TRBJ2-7,TGTGCCAGCTGCTTGACGTCGGCATCCTACGAGCAGTACTTC,CASCLTSASYEQYF
-,TRBV11-3,13,-,TRBJ2-1,TGTGCCAGCAGCTTCCTTGACTACAATGAGCAGTTCTTC,CASSFLDYNEQFF
-,TRBV30,13,-,TRBJ1-1,TGTGCCTGGACCGTCGGCTGGGAAACTGAAGCTTTCTTT,CAWTVGWETEAFF
-,TRBV28,15,-,TRBJ2-3,TGTGCCAGCAGTTTGTCCGGGTATTCAACAGATACGCAGTATTTT,CASSLSGYSTDTQYF
-,TRBV5-1,16,TRBD1,TRBJ1-6,TGCGCCAGCAGCCCGGGACAGGGTTCCTATAATTCACCCCTCCACTTT,CASSPGQGSYNSPLHF
-,TRBV2,15,TRBD1,TRBJ1-5,TGTGCCAGCAGTGAAGCTCGGGACAGGAATCAGCCCCAGCATTTT,CASSEARDRNQPQHF
-,TRBV6-5,14,-,TRBJ2-1,TGTGCCAGCAGCCACCCAGGGGCCCTAAATGAGCAGTTCTTC,CASSHPGALNEQFF
-,TRBV11-2,15,-,TRBJ2-7,TGTGCCAGCAGCTTATCTCCTTCCGGGTCGCCCGAGCAGTACTTC,CASSLSPSGSPEQYF
-,TRBV27,13,-,TRBJ2-7,TGTGCCAGCAGTTTAGCCAGGGTAGGCGAGCAGTACTTC,CASSLARVGEQYF
-,TRBV5-1,14,-,TRBJ2-3,TGCGCCAGCAGCTTGACAGGACACACAGATACGCAGTATTTT,CASSLTGHTDTQYF
-,TRBV14,14,-,TRBJ2-7,TGTGCCAGCAGCCTAGGCGGGACACTCTACGAGCAGTACTTC,CASSLGGTLYEQYF
-,TRBV2,16,-,TRBJ2-1,TGTGCCAGCAGTGAACTAGCGCTGATCGACTACAATGAGCAGTTCTTC,CASSELALIDYNEQFF
-,TRBV4-1,15,TRBD1,TRBJ2-7,TGCGCCAGCAGCCAAGGGGACAGGGTTAACTACGAGCAGTACTTC,CASSQGDRVNYEQYF
few,TRBV4-1,14,-,TRBJ1-5,TGCGCCAGCAGCCAAGGTTCAGGGGTTCAGCCCCAGCATTTT,CASSQGSGVQPQHF
-,TRBV4-1,15,-,TRBJ2-1,TGCGCCAGCAGCCAGGAACCAGGGGCGGGCAATGAGCAGTTCTTC,CASSQEPGAGNEQFF
-,TRBV5-1,15,TRBD2,TRBJ2-5,TGCGCCAGCAGCTTGGACGGCGGGGGGCGAGAGACCCAGTACTTC,CASSLDGGGRETQYF
-,TRBV13,17,-,TRBJ2-6,TGTGCCAGCAGGACCCGCGCGTCCCACTCTGGGGCCAACGTCCTGACTTTC,CASRTRASHSGANVLTF
-,TRBV4-1,13,-,TRBJ1-1,TGCGCCAGCAGACGACAGCCGAACACTGAAGCTTTCTTT,CASRRQPNTEAFF
-,TRBV5-6,13,-,TRBJ2-7,TGTGCCAGCAGCTTGACAGTCGCCTACGAGCAGTACTTC,CASSLTVAYEQYF
once,TRBV7-9,17,-,TRBJ1-5,TGTGCCAGCAGCTCGCCTCGGGGGGCAATGGGCAATCAGCCCCAGCATTTT,CASSSPRGAMGNQPQHF
-,TRBV5-5,15,TRBD2,TRBJ2-3,TGTGCCAGCAGCCGGACTAGCGGGAGCACAGATACGCAGTATTTT,CASSRTSGSTDTQYF
-,TRBV18,16,-,TRBJ1-5,TGTGCCAGCTCACCTTACGCGCGGACGGCCAATCAGCCCCAGCATTTT,CASSPYARTANQPQHF
-,TRBV11-2,14,-,TRBJ2-1,TGTGCCAGCAGCTTAGATCGGGGTTCAAGTGAGCAGTTCTTC,CASSLDRGSSEQFF
-,TRBV6-6,16,-,TRBJ1-1,TGTGCCAGCAGTTACTCGGAGAGGCGCGATGGGGCTGAAGCTTTCTTT,CASSYSERRDGAEAFF
few,TRBV4-1,14,-,TRBJ2-5,TGCGCCAGCAGCCAAGTTTCGGCGCAAGAGACCCAGTACTTC,CASSQVSAQETQYF
-,TRBV5-1,17,TRBD2,TRBJ2-3,TGCGCCAGCAGCATAACCTCGACTAGCGGGAGCACAGATACGCAGTATTTT,CASSITSTSGSTDTQYF
-,TRBV6-5,16,-,TRBJ1-6,TGTGCCAGCAGTTACCTGAGCGGGGCTAGTAATTCACCCCTCCACTTT,CASSYLSGASNSPLHF
-,TRBV19,13,-,TRBJ1-3,TGTGCCAGTACCACTTCGGACAGAAACACCATATATTTT,CASTTSDRNTIYF
-,TRBV13,16,TRBD1,TRBJ1-3,TGTGCCAGCAGCCTCGGGACAGGGGAGTCTGGAAACACCATATATTTT,CASSLGTGESGNTIYF
-,TRBV27,16,TRBD2,TRBJ2-7,TGTGCCAGCAGTCTCCTGACTAGCGGGGGGGCCTACGAGCAGTACTTC,CASSLLTSGGAYEQYF
-,TRBV30,13,-,TRBJ1-5,TGTGCCTGGAGTGTACACGATGGTCAGCCCCAGCATTTT,CAWSVHDGQPQHF
-,TRBV9,13,-,TRBJ2-7,TGTGCCAGCAGCGTGAGGGACGGGTACGAGCAGTACTTC,CASSVRDGYEQYF
-,TRBV5-1,15,TRBD1,TRBJ1-6,TGCGCCAGCAGCTTGGGGGGACAGAATAATTCACCCCTCCACTTT,CASSLGGQNNSPLHF
few,TRBV6-1,15,-,TRBJ2-7,TGTGCCAGCAGTGAAGAGGGGACTCACACCTACGAGCAGTACTTC,CASSEEGTHTYEQYF
-,TRBV25-1,15,-,TRBJ2-1,TGTGCCAGCAGTGTGTGGGGTCAGGCCTACAATGAGCAGTTCTTC,CASSVWGQAYNEQFF
-,TRBV6-5,14,TRBD1,TRBJ1-1,TGTGCCAGCAGTATAGACAGGGGTCCCACTGAAGCTTTCTTT,CASSIDRGPTEAFF
-,TRBV18,16,TRBD1,TRBJ2-2,TGTGCCAGCTCACCCCGGGACAGGGCAAACACCGGGGAGCTGTTTTTT,CASSPRDRANTGELFF
few,TRBV5-4,13,-,TRBJ1-2,TGTGCCAGCAGTCCCGGGACACTGGCTGGCTACACCTTC,CASSPGTLAGYTF
-,TRBV19,16,-,TRBJ1-3,TGTGCCAGTAGTACCCTCCGGGACCACTCTGGAAACACCATATATTTT,CASSTLRDHSGNTIYF
-,TRBV11-3,15,TRBD2,TRBJ2-5,TGTGCCAGCAGCTTAGACGGGAGGGAGGAAGAGACCCAGTACTTC,CASSLDGREEETQYF
-,TRBV6-5,15,TRBD1,TRBJ1-2,TGTGCCAGCAGCCCGGCCGGGACAGGGAACTATGGCTACACCTTC,CASSPAGTGNYGYTF
-,TRBV30,13,-,TRBJ2-2,TGTGCCTGGAGTGTACGGGCGGACGGGGAGCTGTTTTTT,CAWSVRADGELFF
-,TRBV29-1,15,-,TRBJ2-1,TGCAGCGTTGAAGATACTGTAGGGGTCGGCAATGAGCAGTTCTTC,CSVEDTVGVGNEQFF
-,TRBV6-6,13,-,TRBJ1-6,TGTGCCAGCAGAATCGGGACGGCTTCACCCCTCCACTTT,CASRIGTASPLHF
-,TRBV6-5,14,-,TRBJ1-1,TGTGCCAGCATTAACAGGGACCAGAACACTGAAGCTTTCTTT,CASINRDQNTEAFF
-,TRBV19,15,TRBD1,TRBJ1-5,TGTGCCAGTAGCTCGGACAGGTTGAGCAATCAGCCCCAGCATTTT,CASSSDRLSNQPQHF
-,TRBV27,14,-,TRBJ1-2,TGTGCCAGCAGGTCCTTTCAGGCGTCCCGAGGCTACACCTTC,CASRSFQASRGYTF
-,TRBV30,14,-,TRBJ2-1,TGTGCCTGCACTCAGGGGAGCTCCTACAATGAGCAGTTCTTC,CACTQGSSYNEQFF
-,TRBV10-1,15,-,TRBJ1-5,TGCGCCAGCAGTCCACCGACCTGGGGGGATCAGCCCCAGCATTTT,CASSPPTWGDQPQHF
-,TRBV27,15,TRBD1,TRBJ2-7,TGTGCCAGCAGTTTAGCACAGGGGGTGGGGTACGAGCAGTACTTC,CASSLAQGVGYEQYF
-,TRBV5-1,14,-,TRBJ2-3,TGCGCCAGCAGCCCGGCCCATGGCACAGATACGCAGTATTTT,CASSPAHGTDTQYF
-,TRBV2,10,TRBD1,TRBJ1-2,TGCCTAAACAGGGGTGGTGGCTACACCTTC,CLNRGGGYTF
few,TRBV29-1,14,TRBD1,TRBJ2-7,TGCAGCGTTGAAATCGGGGACAGGGGGTACGAGCAGTACTTC,CSVEIGDRGYEQYF
-,TRBV5-1,14,-,TRBJ2-7,TGCGCCAGCAGCCGCTTTGACAGTTCCTACGAGCAGTACTTC,CASSRFDSSYEQYF
medium-sized,TRBV29-1,11,-,TRBJ1-2,TGCAGCGTGAAGGGGAACTATGGCTACACCTTC,CSVKGNYGYTF